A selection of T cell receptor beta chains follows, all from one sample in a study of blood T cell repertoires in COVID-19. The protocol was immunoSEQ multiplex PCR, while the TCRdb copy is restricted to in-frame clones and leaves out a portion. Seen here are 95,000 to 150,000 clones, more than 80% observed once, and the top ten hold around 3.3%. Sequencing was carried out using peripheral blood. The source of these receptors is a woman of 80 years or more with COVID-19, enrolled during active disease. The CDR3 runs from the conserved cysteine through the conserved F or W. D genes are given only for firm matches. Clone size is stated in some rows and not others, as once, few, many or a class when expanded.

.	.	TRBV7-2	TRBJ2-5	CASASGVATETQYF	TGTGCCAGCGCCTCGGGGGTGGCGACAGAGACCCAGTACTTC
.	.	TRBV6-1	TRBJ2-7	CASSEIQGPYEQYF	TGTGCCAGCAGTGAAATACAGGGACCCTACGAGCAGTACTTC
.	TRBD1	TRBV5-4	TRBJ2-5	CASSRTGWDQETQYF	TGTGCCAGCAGCCGGACAGGGTGGGACCAAGAGACCCAGTACTTC
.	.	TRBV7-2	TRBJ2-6	CASSLGSSRLSGANVLTF	TGTGCCAGCAGCTTAGGCTCGTCGAGGTTATCTGGGGCCAACGTCCTGACTTTC
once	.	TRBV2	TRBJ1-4	CASSFQAWEKLFF	TGTGCCAGCAGTTTCCAGGCTTGGGAAAAACTGTTTTTT
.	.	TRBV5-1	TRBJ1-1	CASSADPYRVAFF	TGCGCCAGCAGCGCCGACCCCTACAGGGTAGCTTTCTTT
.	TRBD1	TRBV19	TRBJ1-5	CASSADRGHQPQHF	TGTGCCAGTAGTGCGGACAGGGGACATCAGCCCCAGCATTTT
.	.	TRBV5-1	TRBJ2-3	CASSLLGLPPDTQYF	TGCGCCAGCAGCTTGCTGGGCCTACCTCCAGATACGCAGTATTTT
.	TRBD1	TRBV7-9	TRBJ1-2	CASSTTGGGNYGYTF	TGTGCCAGCAGCACAACAGGGGGCGGTAACTATGGCTACACCTTC
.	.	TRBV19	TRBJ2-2	CASSMLASVGELFF	TGTGCCAGTAGTATGTTAGCGTCGGTCGGGGAGCTGTTTTTT
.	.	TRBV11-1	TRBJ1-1	CASSLDSTNTEAFF	TGTGCCAGCAGCTTAGACAGTACGAACACTGAAGCTTTCTTT
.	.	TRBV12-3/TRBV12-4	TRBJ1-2	CASSDSYGYTF	TGTGCCAGCAGCGACAGCTATGGCTACACCTTC
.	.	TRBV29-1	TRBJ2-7	CSVEDPLLREQYF	TGCAGCGTTGAAGATCCGCTATTGCGGGAGCAGTACTTC
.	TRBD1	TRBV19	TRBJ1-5	CASSIDLRGHTGDDSNQPQHF	TGTGCCAGTAGTATAGATCTGAGGGGACACACAGGGGACGATAGCAATCAGCCCCAGCATTTT
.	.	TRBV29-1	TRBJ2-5	CSVLLPGETQYF	TGCAGCGTTCTCCTCCCCGGGGAGACCCAGTACTTC
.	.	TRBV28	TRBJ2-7	CASSLRGYEQYF	TGTGCCAGCAGTTTACGGGGATACGAGCAGTACTTC
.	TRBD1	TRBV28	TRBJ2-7	CASSLHGQGAQEQYF	TGTGCCAGCAGTTTACATGGCCAGGGGGCGCAGGAGCAGTACTTC
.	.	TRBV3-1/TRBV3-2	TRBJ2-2	CASSRGGGTGELFF	TGTGCCAGCAGCCGGGGAGGGGGCACCGGGGAGCTGTTTTTT
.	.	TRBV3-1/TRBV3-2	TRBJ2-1	CASSQAASNEQFF	TGTGCCAGCAGCCAAGCGGCTAGCAATGAGCAGTTCTTC
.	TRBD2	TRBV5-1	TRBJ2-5	CASRTSGQETQYF	TGCGCCAGCAGGACTAGCGGACAAGAGACCCAGTACTTC
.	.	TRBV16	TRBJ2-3	CASSQLRQISTDTQYF	TGTGCCAGCAGCCAATTACGCCAGATTAGCACAGATACGCAGTATTTT
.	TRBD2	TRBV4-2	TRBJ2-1	CASSSRTSGSDEQFF	TGTGCCAGCAGCTCCCGGACTAGCGGGAGCGATGAGCAGTTCTTC
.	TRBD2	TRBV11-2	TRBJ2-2	CASSPLWGRENTGELFF	TGTGCCAGCAGCCCACTTTGGGGGAGGGAAAACACCGGGGAGCTGTTTTTT
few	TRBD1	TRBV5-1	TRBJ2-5	CASSLGQGAVLETQYF	TGCGCCAGCAGCTTGGGACAGGGGGCGGTCCTGGAGACCCAGTACTTC
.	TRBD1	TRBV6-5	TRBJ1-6	CASSSGRQGYSPLHF	TGTGCCAGCAGTTCGGGGAGACAGGGGTATTCACCCCTCCACTTT
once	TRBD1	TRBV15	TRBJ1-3	CATSSDRGLSGNTIYF	TGTGCCACCAGCAGTGACAGGGGGCTCTCTGGAAACACCATATATTTT
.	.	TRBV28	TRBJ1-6	CASRPNPVSPLHF	TGTGCCAGCAGACCGAATCCAGTTTCACCCCTCCACTTT
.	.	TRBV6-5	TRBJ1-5	CASRLQYSNQPQHF	TGTGCCAGCAGGCTACAGTACTCCAATCAGCCCCAGCATTTT
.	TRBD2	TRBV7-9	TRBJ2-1	CASSPRSAGVLGNEQFF	TGTGCCAGCAGCCCTCGTTCGGCGGGAGTCTTGGGGAATGAGCAGTTCTTC
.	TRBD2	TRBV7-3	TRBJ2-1	CASSLVGLAGDVSYNEQFF	TGTGCCAGCAGCTTAGTGGGACTAGCGGGAGATGTATCCTACAATGAGCAGTTCTTC
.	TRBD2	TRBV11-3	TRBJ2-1	CASSLLAGGPNEQFF	TGTGCCAGCAGCTTATTGGCGGGAGGGCCCAATGAGCAGTTCTTC
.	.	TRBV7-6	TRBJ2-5	CASSLRRAGKETQYF	TGTGCCAGCAGCTTAAGGAGAGCAGGGAAAGAGACCCAGTACTTC
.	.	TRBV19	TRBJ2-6	CASRGTWGSGANVLTF	TGTGCCAGTAGAGGGACTTGGGGCTCTGGGGCCAACGTCCTGACTTTC